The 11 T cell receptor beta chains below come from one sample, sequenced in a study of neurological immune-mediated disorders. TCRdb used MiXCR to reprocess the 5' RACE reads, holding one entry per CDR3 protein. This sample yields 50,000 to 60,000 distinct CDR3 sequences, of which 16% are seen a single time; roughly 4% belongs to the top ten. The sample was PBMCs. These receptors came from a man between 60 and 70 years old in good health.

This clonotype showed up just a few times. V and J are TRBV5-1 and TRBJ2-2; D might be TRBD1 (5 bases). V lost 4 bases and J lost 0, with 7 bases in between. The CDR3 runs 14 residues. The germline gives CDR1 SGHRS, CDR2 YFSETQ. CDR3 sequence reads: CASSETANTGELFF. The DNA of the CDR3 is TGCGCCAGCAGCGAGACAGCGAACACCGGGGAGCTGTTTTTT.

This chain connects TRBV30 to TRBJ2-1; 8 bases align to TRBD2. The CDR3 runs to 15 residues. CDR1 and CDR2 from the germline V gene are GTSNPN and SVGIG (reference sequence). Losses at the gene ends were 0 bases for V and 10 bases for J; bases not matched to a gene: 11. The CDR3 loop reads CAWSVGLAGWREQFF. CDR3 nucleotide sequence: TGTGCCTGGAGTGTCGGGTTAGCGGGATGGCGGGAGCAGTTCTTC.

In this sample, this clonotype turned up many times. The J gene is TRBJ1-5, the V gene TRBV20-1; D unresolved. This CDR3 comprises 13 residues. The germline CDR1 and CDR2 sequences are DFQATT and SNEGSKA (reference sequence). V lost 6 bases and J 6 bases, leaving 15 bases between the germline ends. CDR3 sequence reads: CSAYPPGGQPQHF. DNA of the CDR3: TGCAGTGCGTACCCCCCGGGTGGTCAGCCCCAGCATTTT.

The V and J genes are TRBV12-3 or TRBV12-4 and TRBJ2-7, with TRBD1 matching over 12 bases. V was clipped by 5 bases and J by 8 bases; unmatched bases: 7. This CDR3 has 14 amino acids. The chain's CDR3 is CASSAAGTGGKQYF. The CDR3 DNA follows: TGTGCCAGCAGTGCCGCCGGGACAGGGGGCAAGCAGTACTTC.

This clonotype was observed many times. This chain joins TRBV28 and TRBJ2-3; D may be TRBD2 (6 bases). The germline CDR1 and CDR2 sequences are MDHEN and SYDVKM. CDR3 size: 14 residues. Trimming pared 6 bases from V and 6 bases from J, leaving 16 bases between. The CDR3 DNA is TGTGCCAGCAGCCTACTAGCCCAGGTGGATACGCAGTATTTT. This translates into CASSLLAQVDTQYF.

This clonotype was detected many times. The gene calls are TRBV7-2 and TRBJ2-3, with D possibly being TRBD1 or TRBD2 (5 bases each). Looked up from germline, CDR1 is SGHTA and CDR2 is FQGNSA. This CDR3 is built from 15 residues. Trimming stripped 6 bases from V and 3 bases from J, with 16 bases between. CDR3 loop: CASSPAGTITDTQYF. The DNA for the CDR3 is TGTGCCAGCAGTCCCGCCGGGACGATTACAGATACGCAGTATTTT.

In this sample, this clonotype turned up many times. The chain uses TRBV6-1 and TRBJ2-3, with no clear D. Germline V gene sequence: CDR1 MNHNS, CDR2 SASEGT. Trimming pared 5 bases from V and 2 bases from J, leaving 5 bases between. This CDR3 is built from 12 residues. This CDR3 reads CASSRDTDTQYF. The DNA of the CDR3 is TGTGCCAGCAGTCGAGACACAGATACGCAGTATTTT.

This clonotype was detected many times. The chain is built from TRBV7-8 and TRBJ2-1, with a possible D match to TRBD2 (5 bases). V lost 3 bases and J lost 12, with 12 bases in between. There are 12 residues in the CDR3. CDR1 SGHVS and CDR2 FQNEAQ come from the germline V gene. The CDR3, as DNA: TGTGCCAGCAGCTTCCCCAGCGGAGTGCAGTTCTTC. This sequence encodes CASSFPSGVQFF. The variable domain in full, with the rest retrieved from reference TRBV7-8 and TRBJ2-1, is GAGVSQSPRYKVAKRGQDVALRCDPISGHVSLFWYQQALGQGPEFLTYFQNEAQLDKSGLPSDRFFAERPEGSVSTLKIQRTQQEDSAVYLCASSFPSGVQFFGPGTRLTVL.

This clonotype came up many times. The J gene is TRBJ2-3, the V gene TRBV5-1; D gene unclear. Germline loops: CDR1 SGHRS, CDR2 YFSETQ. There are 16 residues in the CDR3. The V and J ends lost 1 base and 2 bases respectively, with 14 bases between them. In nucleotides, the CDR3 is TGCGCCAGCAGCTTGTTCCCGGATGCATCCACAGATACGCAGTATTTT. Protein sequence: CASSLFPDASTDTQYF.

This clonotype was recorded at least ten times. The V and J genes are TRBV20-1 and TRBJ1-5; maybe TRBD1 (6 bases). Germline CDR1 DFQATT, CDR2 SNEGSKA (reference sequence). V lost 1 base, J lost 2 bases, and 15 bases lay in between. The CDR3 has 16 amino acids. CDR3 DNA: TGCAGTGCTAGAGGGGGGGCCGGGATCGGCAATCAGCCCCAGCATTTT. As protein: CSARGGAGIGNQPQHF.

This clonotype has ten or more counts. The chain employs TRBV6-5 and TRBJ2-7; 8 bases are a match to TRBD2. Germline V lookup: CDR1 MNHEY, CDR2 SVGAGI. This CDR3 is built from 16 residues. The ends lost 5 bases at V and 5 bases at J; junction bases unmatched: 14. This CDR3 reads CASSTRNRTSRDEQYF. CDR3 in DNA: TGTGCCAGCAGTACCAGAAACAGGACTAGCCGCGACGAGCAGTACTTC.